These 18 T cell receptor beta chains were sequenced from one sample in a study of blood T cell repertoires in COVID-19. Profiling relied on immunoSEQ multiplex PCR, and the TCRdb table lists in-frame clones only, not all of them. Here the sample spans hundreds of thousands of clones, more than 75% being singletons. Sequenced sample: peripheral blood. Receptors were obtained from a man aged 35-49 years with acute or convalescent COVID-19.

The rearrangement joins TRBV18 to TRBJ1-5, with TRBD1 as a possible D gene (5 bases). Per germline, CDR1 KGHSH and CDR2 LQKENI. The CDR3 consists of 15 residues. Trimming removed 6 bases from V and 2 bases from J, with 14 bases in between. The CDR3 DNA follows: TGTGCCAGCTCTCGGGGGGGAGCGGGCAATCAGCCCCAGCATTTT. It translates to CASSRGGAGNQPQHF.

The CDR3 spells CAWSVGQGAEAFF. Written as DNA, the CDR3 is TGTGCCTGGAGTGTAGGGCAGGGCGCTGAAGCTTTCTTT. V usage is TRBV30 and J usage is TRBJ1-1, with D possibly matching TRBD1 (5 bases). CDR3 length: 13 residues. Germline values: CDR1 GTSNPN, CDR2 SVGIG (reference sequence). The V and J ends lost 0 bases and 6 bases respectively, with 11 bases between them.

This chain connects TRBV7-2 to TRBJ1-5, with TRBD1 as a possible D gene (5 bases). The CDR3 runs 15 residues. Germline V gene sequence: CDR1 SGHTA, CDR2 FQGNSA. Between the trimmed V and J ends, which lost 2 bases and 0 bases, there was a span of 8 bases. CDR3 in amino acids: CASSLIRDSNQPQHF. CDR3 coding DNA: TGTGCCAGCAGCTTAATCAGGGATAGCAATCAGCCCCAGCATTTT.

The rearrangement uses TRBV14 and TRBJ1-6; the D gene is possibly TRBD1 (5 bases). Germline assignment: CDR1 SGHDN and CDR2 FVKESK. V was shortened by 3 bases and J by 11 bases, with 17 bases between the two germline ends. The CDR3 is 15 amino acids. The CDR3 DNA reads TGTGCCAGCAGCCAGGGGCAGCTCCAATGGGCACCCCTCCACTTT. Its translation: CASSQGQLQWAPLHF.

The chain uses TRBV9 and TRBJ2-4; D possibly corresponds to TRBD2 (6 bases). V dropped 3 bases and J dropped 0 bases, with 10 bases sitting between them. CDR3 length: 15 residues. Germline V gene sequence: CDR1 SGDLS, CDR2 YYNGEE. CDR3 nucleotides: TGTGCCAGCAGCGAAGGAGGGACAGCCAAAAACATTCAGTACTTC. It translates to CASSEGGTAKNIQYF.

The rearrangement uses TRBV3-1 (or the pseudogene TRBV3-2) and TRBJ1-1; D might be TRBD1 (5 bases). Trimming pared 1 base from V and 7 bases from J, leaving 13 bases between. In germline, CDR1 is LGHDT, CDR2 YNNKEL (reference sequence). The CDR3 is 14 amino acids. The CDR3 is CASSQGKGADEAFF. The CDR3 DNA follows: TGTGCCAGCAGCCAAGGGAAAGGGGCCGATGAAGCTTTCTTT.

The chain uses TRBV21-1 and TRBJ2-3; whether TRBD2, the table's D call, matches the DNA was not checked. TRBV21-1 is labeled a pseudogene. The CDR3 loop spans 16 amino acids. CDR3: CASSKDTSPIIHTQYF. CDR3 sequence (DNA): TGTGCCAGCAGCAAAGATACTAGCCCAATAATCCATACGCAGTATTTT.

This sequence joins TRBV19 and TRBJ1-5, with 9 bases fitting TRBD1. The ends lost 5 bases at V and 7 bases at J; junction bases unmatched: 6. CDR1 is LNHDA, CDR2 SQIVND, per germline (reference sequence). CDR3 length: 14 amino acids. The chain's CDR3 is CASSEGTGKQPQHF. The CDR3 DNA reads TGTGCCAGTAGTGAGGGGACAGGGAAACAGCCCCAGCATTTT. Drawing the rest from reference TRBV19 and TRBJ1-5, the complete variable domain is DGGITQSPKYLFRKEGQNVTLSCEQNLNHDAMYWYRQDPGQGLRLIYYSQIVNDFQKGDIAEGYSVSREKKESFPLTVTSAQKNPTAFYLCASSEGTGKQPQHFGDGTRLSIL.

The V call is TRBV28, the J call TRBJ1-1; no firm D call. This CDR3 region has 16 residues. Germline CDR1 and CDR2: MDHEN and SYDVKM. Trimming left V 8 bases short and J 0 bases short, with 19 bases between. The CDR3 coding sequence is TGTGCCAGCCCCCCTAACAACTACTTTTTGAACACTGAAGCTTTCTTT. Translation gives CASPPNNYFLNTEAFF.

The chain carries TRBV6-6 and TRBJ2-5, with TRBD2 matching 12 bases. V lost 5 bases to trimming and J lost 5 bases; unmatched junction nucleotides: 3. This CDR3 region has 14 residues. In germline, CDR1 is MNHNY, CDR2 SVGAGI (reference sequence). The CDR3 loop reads CASSLAGGRETQYF. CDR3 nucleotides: TGTGCCAGCAGTCTAGCGGGGGGGCGTGAGACCCAGTACTTC.

The CDR3 bases are TGCGCCAGCAGCTGGGGGACAGCAGCTAACTATGGCTACACCTTC. The encoded protein is CASSWGTAANYGYTF. The chain recombines TRBV5-1 with TRBJ1-2; 7 bases agree with TRBD1. This CDR3 spans 15 amino acids. CDR1 is SGHRS and CDR2 is YFSETQ in the germline V gene. V lost 3 bases to trimming and J lost 0 bases; unmatched junction nucleotides: 5. Full variable domain (remainder filled in from reference TRBV5-1 and TRBJ1-2): KAGVTQTPRYLIKTRGQQVTLSCSPISGHRSVSWYQQTPGQGLQFLFEYFSETQRNKGNFPGRFSGRQFSNSRSEMNVSTLELGDSALYLCASSWGTAANYGYTFGSGTRLTVV.

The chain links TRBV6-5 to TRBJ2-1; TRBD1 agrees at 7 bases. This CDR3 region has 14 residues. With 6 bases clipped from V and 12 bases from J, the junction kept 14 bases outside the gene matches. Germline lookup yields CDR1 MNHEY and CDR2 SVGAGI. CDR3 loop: CASRPSTGTQGQFF. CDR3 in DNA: TGTGCCAGCAGGCCCTCGACAGGGACCCAGGGGCAGTTCTTC.

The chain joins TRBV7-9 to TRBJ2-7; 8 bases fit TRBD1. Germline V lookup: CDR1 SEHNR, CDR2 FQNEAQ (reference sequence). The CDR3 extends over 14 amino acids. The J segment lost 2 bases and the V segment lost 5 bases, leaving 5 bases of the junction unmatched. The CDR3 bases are TGTGCCAGCAGCAGCTGGACAGGGACCTACGAGCAGTACTTC. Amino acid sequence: CASSSWTGTYEQYF.

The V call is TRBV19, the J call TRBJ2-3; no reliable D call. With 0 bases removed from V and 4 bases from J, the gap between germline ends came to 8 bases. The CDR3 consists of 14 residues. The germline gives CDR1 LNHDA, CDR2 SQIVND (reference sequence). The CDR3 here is CASSIESPPDTQYF. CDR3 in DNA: TGTGCCAGTAGTATAGAGAGCCCCCCAGATACGCAGTATTTT.

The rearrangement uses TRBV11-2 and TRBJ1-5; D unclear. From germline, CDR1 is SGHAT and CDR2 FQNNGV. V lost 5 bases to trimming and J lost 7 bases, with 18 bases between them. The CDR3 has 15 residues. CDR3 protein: CASSLEGSPAQPQHF. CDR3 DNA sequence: TGTGCCAGCAGCCTCGAAGGGAGTCCGGCGCAGCCCCAGCATTTT.

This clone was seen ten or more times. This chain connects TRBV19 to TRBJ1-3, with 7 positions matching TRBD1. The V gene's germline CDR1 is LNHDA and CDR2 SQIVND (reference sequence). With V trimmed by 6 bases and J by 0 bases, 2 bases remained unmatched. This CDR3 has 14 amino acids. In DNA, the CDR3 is TGTGCCAGTAGAGACAGGGACTCTGGAAACACCATATATTTT. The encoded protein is CASRDRDSGNTIYF.

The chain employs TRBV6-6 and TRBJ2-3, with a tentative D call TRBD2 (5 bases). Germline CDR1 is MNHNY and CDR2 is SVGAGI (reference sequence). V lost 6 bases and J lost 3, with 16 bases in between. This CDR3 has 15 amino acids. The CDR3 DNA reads TGTGCCAGCAGCCTACTCGTTGGCGGGACAGATACGCAGTATTTT. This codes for CASSLLVGGTDTQYF.

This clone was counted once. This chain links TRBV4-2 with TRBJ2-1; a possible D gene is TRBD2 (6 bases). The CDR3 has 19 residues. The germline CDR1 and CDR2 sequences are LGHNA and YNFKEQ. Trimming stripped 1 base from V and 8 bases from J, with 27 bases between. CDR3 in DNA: TGTGCCAGCAGCCAAGTACTCCTGGCGGGGCCAGAGAATGTCCATGAGCAGTTCTTC. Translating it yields CASSQVLLAGPENVHEQFF.